A selection of T cell receptor beta chains follows, all from one sample in a study of T-cell reconstitution after alpha-beta-depleted transplantation in children. TCRdb reprocessed the PCR reads via MiXCR and lists one record per CDR3 protein. The profile shows around 700,000 distinct CDR3 sequences, under 15% of them singletons. Specimen: PBMCs, collected before TCRalphabeta/CD19-depleted stem cell transplant. The receptors stem from a girl aged 2 to 10 with congenital amegakaryocytic thrombocytopenia, due to receive a stem cell transplant. The CDR3 runs from the conserved cysteine through the conserved F or W. D genes are given only for firm matches. Only some rows state a clone size, as once, few, many or a class for expanded clones.

size	J	D	V	length	CDR3	DNA
few	TRBJ2-2	NA	TRBV15	18	CATSRDLGSGRGTGELFF	TGTGCCACCAGCAGAGATCTAGGGTCGGGACGTGGCACCGGGGAGCTGTTTTTT
many	TRBJ1-1	TRBD1	TRBV5-1	12	CATRQGNTEAFF	TGCGCCACCCGACAGGGAAACACTGAAGCTTTCTTT
NA	TRBJ2-7	TRBD2	TRBV20-1	15	CSARDPAGRAYEQYF	TGCAGTGCTAGAGATCCGGCCGGGAGGGCTTACGAGCAGTACTTC
NA	TRBJ2-3	TRBD2	TRBV6-5	18	CASSYSPLAGEGTDTQYF	TGTGCCAGCAGTTACAGTCCTCTAGCGGGAGAAGGCACAGATACGCAGTATTTT
few	TRBJ1-1	NA	TRBV24-1	14	CATSDSRQWNEAFF	TGTGCCACCAGTGATTCTAGACAGTGGAATGAAGCTTTCTTT
NA	TRBJ2-7	NA	TRBV7-9	16	CASSQGWGRENYEQYF	TGTGCCAGCAGCCAGGGGTGGGGGCGCGAAAATTACGAGCAGTACTTC
many	TRBJ2-3	TRBD2	TRBV24-1	13	CATSEAGTDTQYF	TGTGCCACCAGTGAAGCGGGAACAGATACGCAGTATTTT
NA	TRBJ2-1	TRBD2	TRBV12-3/TRBV12-4	16	CASSLGLAGVINEQFF	TGTGCCAGCAGTTTAGGACTAGCGGGAGTCATCAATGAGCAGTTCTTC
NA	TRBJ1-2	NA	TRBV5-6	13	CASSLAGFSGYTF	TGTGCCAGCAGCTTGGCGGGGTTTAGCGGCTACACCTTC
NA	TRBJ2-2	NA	TRBV9	13	CASRDANTGELFF	TGTGCCAGCAGAGACGCGAACACCGGGGAGCTGTTTTTT
many	TRBJ2-1	TRBD2	TRBV6-5	15	CASSTRLAGNNEQFF	TGTGCCAGCAGTACCCGACTAGCGGGTAACAATGAGCAGTTCTTC
few	TRBJ2-6	NA	TRBV5-1	18	CASSSTLQGMTGANVLTF	TGCGCCAGCAGCTCTACACTTCAGGGGATGACTGGGGCCAACGTCCTGACTTTC
many	TRBJ2-1	NA	TRBV4-1	15	CASSQVSSAQFEQFF	TGCGCCAGCAGCCAAGTGTCGTCTGCGCAGTTCGAGCAGTTCTTC
many	TRBJ2-2	NA	TRBV29-1	14	CSVDPGTFTGELFF	TGCAGCGTAGACCCCGGGACATTCACCGGGGAGCTGTTTTTT
few	TRBJ2-7	NA	TRBV5-1	14	CASSQDRPSYEQYF	TGCGCCAGCAGCCAAGACAGGCCCTCCTACGAGCAGTACTTC
many	TRBJ2-7	NA	TRBV7-8	14	CASSLPSGAYEQYF	TGTGCCAGCAGCTTACCCAGTGGGGCCTACGAGCAGTACTTC
few	TRBJ2-5	NA	TRBV5-1	13	CASSGRDLETQYF	TGCGCCAGCAGCGGGAGAGATTTGGAGACCCAGTACTTC
NA	TRBJ2-3	TRBD1	TRBV6-1	16	CASRPDAGQGADTQYF	TGTGCCAGCAGACCAGATGCAGGGCAGGGGGCAGATACGCAGTATTTT
many	TRBJ1-5	NA	TRBV4-1	15	CASSQVSTGDQPQHF	TGCGCCAGCAGCCAAGTAAGCACGGGAGATCAGCCCCAGCATTTT
NA	TRBJ2-5	TRBD1	TRBV20-1	13	CSASEGAVETQYF	TGCAGTGCTAGTGAGGGGGCTGTAGAGACCCAGTACTTC
NA	TRBJ2-7	TRBD1	TRBV28	12	CASSGRGPQQYF	TGTGCCAGCTCCGGCAGGGGGCCGCAGCAGTACTTC
many	TRBJ2-2	TRBD2	TRBV29-1	17	CSVAPGLAGEFPGELFF	TGCAGCGTTGCGCCGGGACTAGCGGGAGAGTTCCCCGGGGAGCTGTTTTTT
many	TRBJ1-4	NA	TRBV7-6	14	CASSLGLANEKLFF	TGTGCCAGCAGCTTAGGGCTTGCTAATGAAAAACTGTTTTTT
few	TRBJ2-5	NA	TRBV7-8	11	CASSLVLDQYF	TGTGCCAGCAGCCTTGTCCTTGACCAGTACTTC
few	TRBJ2-7	TRBD2	TRBV20-1	14	CSASDSGSSYEQYF	TGCAGTGCTAGCGATAGCGGGAGTTCCTACGAGCAGTACTTC
many	TRBJ2-7	NA	TRBV5-6	13	CASSLIRSMEQYF	TGTGCCAGCAGCTTGATCCGATCTATGGAGCAGTACTTC
many	TRBJ2-7	TRBD2	TRBV5-1	14	CASSLAEGLPTEYF	TGCGCCAGCAGCTTGGCGGAGGGACTACCAACAGAGTACTTC
many	TRBJ2-5	TRBD2	TRBV5-1	16	CASSQTGLEHQETQYF	TGCGCCAGCAGCCAAACGGGACTAGAGCACCAAGAGACCCAGTACTTC
few	TRBJ2-3	TRBD2	TRBV5-1	18	CASSDGTSGSTSTDTQYF	TGCGCCAGCAGCGACGGGACTAGCGGTTCAACAAGCACAGATACGCAGTATTTT
few	TRBJ2-5	NA	TRBV5-1	14	CASSLEQREETQYF	TGCGCCAGCAGCTTGGAACAGCGGGAAGAGACCCAGTACTTC
NA	TRBJ2-2	NA	TRBV7-2	14	CASSLDVHEGGLFF	TGTGCCAGCAGCTTAGACGTGCACGAGGGAGGGCTGTTTTTT
NA	TRBJ2-5	TRBD2	TRBV20-1	12	CSARVGGETQYF	TGCAGTGCTAGGGTCGGGGGGGAGACCCAGTACTTC
many	TRBJ2-1	NA	TRBV7-2	15	CASSNSGGGYNEQFF	TGTGCCAGCAGCAATAGCGGAGGGGGTTACAATGAGCAGTTCTTC
NA	TRBJ2-1	NA	TRBV2	13	CASSQPPAHEQFF	TGTGCCAGCAGTCAGCCCCCGGCGCATGAGCAGTTCTTC
few	TRBJ1-2	NA	TRBV5-6	13	CASSPRVEGGYTF	TGTGCCAGCAGCCCGAGGGTTGAGGGTGGCTACACCTTC
many	TRBJ2-3	NA	TRBV7-6	16	CASSPVGGSVTDTQYF	TGTGCCAGCAGCCCAGTTGGTGGGAGTGTAACAGATACGCAGTATTTT
NA	TRBJ2-7	TRBD2	TRBV3-1	14	CASSPRLADYEQYF	TGTGCCAGCAGCCCACGACTAGCGGACTACGAGCAGTACTTC
NA	TRBJ2-7	TRBD2	TRBV5-1	17	CASSLTLAGGVAYEQYF	TGCGCCAGCAGCTTGACACTAGCGGGAGGTGTAGCCTACGAGCAGTACTTC
many	TRBJ2-3	NA	TRBV5-1	13	CASRIGSTDTQYF	TGCGCCAGCAGAATAGGGAGCACAGATACGCAGTATTTT
NA	TRBJ1-5	NA	TRBV6-1	12	CASSDTGQPQHF	TGTGCCAGCAGTGACACGGGTCAGCCCCAGCATTTT
few	TRBJ2-1	TRBD1	TRBV29-1	13	CSATGAGDNEQFF	TGCAGCGCGACAGGGGCCGGAGATAATGAGCAGTTCTTC
many	TRBJ2-7	NA	TRBV20-1	11	CSASATGEQYF	TGCAGTGCTAGTGCTACCGGCGAGCAGTACTTC
NA	TRBJ2-1	TRBD2	TRBV7-2	16	CASSQIGTSGGYEQFF	TGTGCCAGCAGCCAGATAGGGACTAGCGGGGGGTATGAGCAGTTCTTC
many	TRBJ2-7	TRBD2	TRBV4-1	16	CASSQGGLAGNYEQYF	TGCGCCAGCAGCCAAGGCGGACTAGCGGGAAACTACGAGCAGTACTTC
many	TRBJ2-5	NA	TRBV5-1	13	CASSLGAGETQYF	TGTGCCAGCAGTTTGGGGGCCGGGGAGACCCAGTACTTC
NA	TRBJ1-5	TRBD1	TRBV5-1	14	CASCLGTGNQPQHF	TGCGCCAGCTGCCTGGGGACAGGCAATCAGCCCCAGCATTTT
NA	TRBJ2-1	TRBD1	TRBV5-6	16	CASSQGGPLSYNEQFF	TGTGCCAGCAGCCAAGGGGGCCCCCTCTCCTACAATGAGCAGTTCTTC
many	TRBJ2-7	NA	TRBV7-8	15	CASSLEQISSYEQYF	TGTGCCAGCAGCTTAGAACAAATCTCCAGCTACGAGCAGTACTTC
few	TRBJ1-1	TRBD1	TRBV20-1	17	CSAGDDRDWGADTEAFF	TGCAGTGCTGGCGATGACAGGGATTGGGGCGCGGACACTGAAGCTTTCTTT